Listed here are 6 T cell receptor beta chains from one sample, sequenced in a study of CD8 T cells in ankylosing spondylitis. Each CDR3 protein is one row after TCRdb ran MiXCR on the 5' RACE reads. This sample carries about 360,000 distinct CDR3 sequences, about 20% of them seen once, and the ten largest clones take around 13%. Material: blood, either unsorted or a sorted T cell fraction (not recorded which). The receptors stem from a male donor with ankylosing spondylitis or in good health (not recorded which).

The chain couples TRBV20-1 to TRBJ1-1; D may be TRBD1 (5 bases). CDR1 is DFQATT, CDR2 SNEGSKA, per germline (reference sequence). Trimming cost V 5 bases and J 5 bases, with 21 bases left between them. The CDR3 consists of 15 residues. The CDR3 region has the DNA TGCAGTGCTCCAACCGGGACCCCGGAACGGACTGAAGCTTTCTTT. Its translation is CSAPTGTPERTEAFF.

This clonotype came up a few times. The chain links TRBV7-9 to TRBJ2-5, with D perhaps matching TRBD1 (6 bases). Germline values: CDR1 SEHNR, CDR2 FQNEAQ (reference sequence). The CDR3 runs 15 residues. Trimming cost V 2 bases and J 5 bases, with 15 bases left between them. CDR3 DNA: TGTGCCAGCAGCTTATGGTGGACCCAGGGGGAGACCCAGTACTTC. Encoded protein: CASSLWWTQGETQYF.

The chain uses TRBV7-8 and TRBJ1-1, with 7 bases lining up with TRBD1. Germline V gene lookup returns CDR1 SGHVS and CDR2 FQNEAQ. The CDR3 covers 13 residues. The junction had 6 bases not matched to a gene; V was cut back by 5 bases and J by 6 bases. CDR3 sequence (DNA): TGTGCCAGCAGCGTAACAGGGGCCGCTGAAGCTTTCTTT. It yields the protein CASSVTGAAEAFF.

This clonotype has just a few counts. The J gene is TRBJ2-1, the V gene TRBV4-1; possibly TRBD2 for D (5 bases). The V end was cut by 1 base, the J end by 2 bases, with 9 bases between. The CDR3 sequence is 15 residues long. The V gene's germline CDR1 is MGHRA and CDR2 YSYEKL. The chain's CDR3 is CASSQGTGTYNEQFF. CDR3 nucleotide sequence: TGCGCCAGCAGCCAAGGCACGGGGACCTACAATGAGCAGTTCTTC.

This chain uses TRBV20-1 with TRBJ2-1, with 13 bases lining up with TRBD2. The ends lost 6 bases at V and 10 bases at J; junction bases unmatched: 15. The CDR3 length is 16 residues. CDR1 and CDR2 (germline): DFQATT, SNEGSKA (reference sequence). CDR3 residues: CSAYARLAGGLEEQFF. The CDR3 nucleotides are TGCAGTGCCTACGCGAGACTAGCGGGGGGCCTAGAAGAGCAGTTCTTC.

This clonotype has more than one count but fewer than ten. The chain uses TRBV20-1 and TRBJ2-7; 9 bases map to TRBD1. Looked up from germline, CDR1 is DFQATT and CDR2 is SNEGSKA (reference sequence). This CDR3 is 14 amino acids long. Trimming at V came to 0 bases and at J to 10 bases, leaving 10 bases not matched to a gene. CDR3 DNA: TGCAGTGCTAGAGACCCGGGACAGGGACTCTATCAGTACTTC. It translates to CSARDPGQGLYQYF.